Described below is a single T cell receptor beta chain sequence and its context. CDR1 MGHDK and CDR2 SYGVNS come from the germline V gene. There are 14 residues in the CDR3. V gave up 1 base and J gave up 0 bases, with 5 bases separating them. These data come from a study of CD8+CD57+ T cells in acquired aplastic anemia. Study-wide background: Quantities of DNA derived from sorted CD4+ and CD8+ cells averaged roughly 3 ug.

For CDR3 and TCR beta VDJ profiling, genomic DNA was the template used. TCRdb re-called the reads with MiXCR, one entry per CDR3 protein. The table lists 120,000 or so distinct CDR3 sequences, 48% of them singletons, with 2% to 3% in the top ten. The sequence was collected from a human donor in good health, serving as a control. What was sequenced was sorted CD4+, CD8+, or CD8+CD57+ T cells (not recorded which) from PBMCs. The genes are TRBV25-1 and TRBJ2-3; D call uncertain. CDR3 loop: CASSESDSTDTQYF. The CDR3 region has the DNA TGTGCCAGCAGTGAATCGGACAGCACAGATACGCAGTATTTT.